This T cell receptor beta chain derives from a study of identical twins. TCRdb independently ran MiXCR on the 5' RACE reads; one entry per CDR3 protein. The sample gives 600,000 to 800,000 distinct CDR3 sequences, less than 25% of which show up once; about 4.5% is in the top ten. V shed 0 bases and J shed 0 bases, with 14 bases lying between them. Germline CDR1 and CDR2: MNHEY and SVGAGI. This CDR3 has 17 residues. These data were also filed under a second study, of T cells expressing NK-cell markers.

This sequence joins TRBV6-5 and TRBJ1-2; D gene ambiguous. The clonotype originates from a woman in her late teens or twenties in good health. The sample taken for sequencing was PBMCs. The CDR3 here is CASSYSGLLGANYGYTF. CDR3 nucleotides: TGTGCCAGCAGTTACTCAGGACTGTTGGGAGCTAACTATGGCTACACCTTC.